This T cell receptor (beta chain) was recovered during a study of blood T cell repertoires in COVID-19 (dated by TCRdb to the early 2020s). Concerning the study at large: Samples covering the acute and convalescent phases of COVID-19 were provided by collaborators in the United States, Italy and Spain. The material from the prospective study consisted of cDNA or gDNA derived from T cells, B-cell-depleted T cells, or PBMCs. Subjects who had been exposed to COVID-19, were actively infected with it, or had recovered from it provided the deeply sampled blood TCRbeta repertoires that made up the dataset. The repertoires were made available in a free public database intended to serve as a resource for research on the immune response to SARS-CoV-2. The samples were drawn from the first 160 participants of the ongoing ImmuneRACE study and from 1,254 subjects provided by 6 global collaborators. The sample metadata nearly always contained a de-identified subject ID, COVID-19 status, age in years and sex. Where available, HLA class I and class II types were obtained from metadata supplied by the sample provider rather than from assay-based typing. General findings and caveats noted by the study authors: The quantity of clinical and demographic metadata differed by source and by participant and was supplied without curation.

Participants in the prospective study were aged about 18 to 89 years, lived in 20 to 25 United States geographic areas, and enrolled through a virtual design. In the prospective study, participants were assigned to cohorts based on the clinical history participants reported in a screening survey and a study questionnaire. Each participant in the prospective study had whole blood, serum and a nasopharyngeal or oropharyngeal swab collected by mobile phlebotomists. Prospective study participants could optionally give additional blood draws and questionnaires over an approximately 2-month period. Before DNA extraction, blood samples from the prospective study were shipped at room temperature or frozen. Reading from cysteine to phenylalanine, the CDR3 counts 16 amino acids. Only CDR3 DNA remains: 48 bases, in frame from the first base. V is trimmed back by 3 bases and J by 0 bases, and the junction contains 6 bases that no gene match accounts for. From the germline V gene, CDR1 is SGDLS and CDR2 is YYNGEE.

TCRbeta CDR3 regions were amplified from genomic DNA by means of the immunoSEQ Assay, a bias-controlled multiplex PCR. Per the original workflow: The number of nucleated cells in each sample was estimated by amplification of reference gene primers within the assay. To quantify the absolute abundance of each unique TCRbeta CDR3 rearrangement, sequence reads were collapsed and filtered. Productive Simpson clonality was computed per sample as the square root of Simpson's diversity index over productive rearrangements. This is the immuneACCESS table as TCRdb keeps it, with only in-frame sequences that have V and J called. A part of the clones is gone; compared with another copy, unresolved V genes explain less than half, and the rest is unexplained. For V, J and clone size, that table is used; D and trimming come from the DNA. The sample has about 220,000 clones on record, roughly nine tenths of them singletons. Under 3.5% of the sample comes from the top ten.

As for this clone: No antigen is known for it. No much larger clonotype is one base removed from it; base qualities were not supplied.

This sequence uses TRBV9 and TRBJ2-1; TRBD2 lines up with 7 middle nucleotides. The clonotype was recovered from a woman aged 18-35 years in a cohort exposed to, infected with or recovered from COVID-19 (not recorded which). Sequencing was carried out using PBMCs or T cells enriched from blood (not recorded which). CDR3 loop: CASSALASSSYNEQFF. The DNA sequence follows: TGTGCCAGCAGCGCACTAGCGTCAAGCTCCTACAATGAGCAGTTCTTC.